The 29 T cell receptor beta chains below come from one sample, sequenced in a study of OX40 agonist ivuxolimab in advanced cancers. Produced via immunoSEQ multiplex PCR; TCRdb's table is partial and in-frame only. The table includes about 67,000 clones, around nine tenths detected once. Material: CD4+ or CD8+ T cells sorted from blood, obtained in a trial of the OX40 agonist ivuxolimab. The receptor set was obtained from an adult with an advanced solid tumor such as melanoma, head and neck, liver or kidney cancer.

The J gene is TRBJ1-2, the V gene TRBV19, with 8 bases fitting TRBD1. The germline V gene encodes CDR1 LNHDA and CDR2 SQIVND (reference sequence). This CDR3 has 15 amino acids. Trimming removed 6 bases from V and 4 bases from J; junction bases left unmatched: 10. CDR3 amino acids: CASRQRAGGLYGYTF. The CDR3, as DNA: TGTGCCAGTAGACAGCGAGCAGGGGGCCTCTATGGCTACACCTTC.

The chain links TRBV2 to TRBJ2-7, with D possibly TRBD1 on 5 matching bases. V shed 8 bases and J shed 1 base, with 12 bases lying between them. Germline assignment: CDR1 SNHLY and CDR2 FYNNEI. The CDR3 extends over 13 amino acids. CDR3 amino acids: CASGDRISYEQYF. Written as DNA, the CDR3 is TGTGCCAGCGGAGACAGAATTTCCTACGAGCAGTACTTC.

This chain links TRBV19 with TRBJ2-1, with D hard to call. V was clipped by 6 bases and J by 8 bases, with 11 bases between them. The CDR3 extends over 12 amino acids. CDR1 and CDR2 from the germline V gene are LNHDA and SQIVND (reference sequence). CDR3 sequence (DNA): TGTGCCAGTAGAGATCCTACGGATGAGCAGTTCTTC. The encoded protein is CASRDPTDEQFF.

V usage is TRBV28 and J usage is TRBJ1-2, with TRBD1 as a possible D gene (5 bases). The germline V gene has CDR1 MDHEN and CDR2 SYDVKM. The V gene lost 1 base and the J gene lost 5 bases, with 5 bases spanning the gap. This CDR3 has 12 amino acids. The CDR3 nucleotides are TGTGCCAGCAGTTTATCAGGGTATGGCTACACCTTC. The encoded protein is CASSLSGYGYTF.

The chain is built from TRBV7-9 and TRBJ2-7; D is uncertain. The ends were cut back, 7 bases at V and 5 bases at J, with 15 bases in the middle. CDR1 is SEHNR, CDR2 FQNEAQ, per germline (reference sequence). The length of the CDR3 is 13 residues. CDR3 sequence (DNA): TGTGCCAGCACCCCCGGCCCTAGTAACGAGCAGTACTTC. This gives the protein CASTPGPSNEQYF.

Worth noting for this clone: One junction end does not reproduce the germline sequence, and a read error may be involved. Other DNA sequences in this sample translate to the same CDR3. This chain connects TRBV27 to TRBJ2-6, with D possibly called TRBD1 or TRBD2 (6 bases each). Per the germline V gene, CDR1 is MNHEY and CDR2 is SMNVEV (reference sequence). This CDR3 contains 15 residues. The CDR3 sequence: CASSFGGSGANVLTF. The CDR3 DNA reads TGTGCCAGCAGTTTCGGGGGCTCTGGGGCCAACGTCCTAACTTTC. The full variable domain, its missing parts supplied by reference TRBV27 and TRBJ2-6, is EAQVTQNPRYLITVTGKKLTVTCSQNMNHEYMSWYRQDPGLGLRQIYYSMNVEVTDKGDVPEGYKVSRKEKRNFPLILESPSPNQTSLYFCASSFGGSGANVLTFGAGSRLTVL.

The rearrangement uses TRBV7-2 and TRBJ2-1, with D unresolved. The germline V gene encodes CDR1 SGHTA and CDR2 FQGNSA. The CDR3 consists of 14 residues. V shed 3 bases and J shed 0 bases, with 6 bases lying between them. The CDR3 reads CASSFDSSYNEQFF. The CDR3, as DNA: TGTGCCAGCAGCTTTGATAGCTCCTACAATGAGCAGTTCTTC.

The chain couples TRBV29-1 to TRBJ2-5, with TRBD1 identical over 10 bases. The CDR3 covers 15 residues. J lost 5 bases, V lost 5 bases, and 11 bases had no gene match. Germline V gene data show CDR1 as SQVTM and CDR2 as ANQGSEA. CDR3 nucleotide sequence: TGCAGCGTTCCTGTGACAGGGGGCAGTGGGGAGACCCAGTACTTC. This sequence encodes CSVPVTGGSGETQYF.

The chain uses TRBV5-6 and TRBJ2-7; D unclear. Germline V gene data show CDR1 as SGHDT and CDR2 as YYEEEE. The V end lost 6 bases, the J end lost 2 bases, and 15 bases lay between the germline ends. There are 14 residues in the CDR3. The CDR3 nucleotides read TGTGCCAGCAAACTGTTCACTCGTACCTACGAGCAGTACTTC. Residues: CASKLFTRTYEQYF.

CDR3 loop: CASSVASGSWNEQFF. CDR3 DNA: TGTGCCAGCAGCGTTGCTAGCGGGAGTTGGAATGAGCAGTTCTTC. This sequence joins TRBV9 and TRBJ2-1, with 10 bases lining up with TRBD2. From germline, CDR1 is SGDLS and CDR2 YYNGEE. V trimming: 2 bases; J trimming: 7 bases; junction bases outside the gene matches: 6. This CDR3 comprises 15 residues.

The rearrangement joins TRBV4-1 to TRBJ2-1, with D perhaps matching TRBD1 (5 bases). V lost 7 bases and J 7 bases, leaving 17 bases between the germline ends. The CDR3 contains 14 residues. CDR1 is MGHRA, CDR2 YSYEKL, per germline. CDR3 in amino acids: CASTAAPSGNEQFF. The CDR3 nucleotides read TGCGCCAGCACAGCAGCCCCATCAGGGAATGAGCAGTTCTTC.

There are a few counts of this clone. Here the CDR3 reads CASSPTGPTEAFF. As DNA, the CDR3 is TGTGCCAGCAGCCCGACAGGTCCCACTGAAGCTTTCTTT. The chain combines TRBV7-9 with TRBJ1-1; the D gene is possibly TRBD1 (6 bases). Germline V gene lookup returns CDR1 SEHNR and CDR2 FQNEAQ (reference sequence). The CDR3 is 13 amino acids. Trimming took off 5 bases at V and 4 bases at J, with 11 bases between the two ends.

The chain uses TRBV4-2 and TRBJ1-3; D is ambiguous. Trimming removed 5 bases from V and 0 bases from J, with 14 bases in between. Germline CDR1 reads LGHNA; CDR2 reads YNFKEQ. The CDR3 spans 16 residues. The CDR3 DNA follows: TGTGCCAGCAGCTCAGAGTCCGGTAGCTCTGGAAACACCATATATTTT. Translation: CASSSESGSSGNTIYF.

V and J are TRBV18 and TRBJ2-5, with D unclear. There are 15 residues in the CDR3. The V and J ends lost 0 bases and 5 bases respectively, with 13 bases between them. Germline V gene sequence: CDR1 KGHSH, CDR2 LQKENI. This chain's CDR3 is CASSPPSRSVETQYF. The DNA for the CDR3 is TGTGCCAGCTCACCACCGTCACGTTCCGTGGAGACCCAGTACTTC.

This clone was counted between two and nine times. V is TRBV5-5 and J is TRBJ2-1; 12 nucleotides line up with TRBD2. Germline CDR1 reads SGHKS; CDR2 reads YYEKEE (reference sequence). The CDR3 contains 15 residues. The trim removed 3 bases at V and 4 bases at J, leaving 2 bases unmatched. CDR3 residues: CASSSLAGGYNEQFF. As DNA, the CDR3 is TGTGCCAGCAGCTCACTAGCGGGAGGTTACAATGAGCAGTTCTTC.

The chain uses TRBV27 and TRBJ1-2, with unresolved D. Germline lookup yields CDR1 MNHEY and CDR2 SMNVEV (reference sequence). Trimming took off 4 bases at V and 5 bases at J, with 11 bases between the two ends. CDR3 length equals 13 residues. CDR3 in DNA: TGTGCCAGCAGTTCCCTACGCCAGTATGGCTACACCTTC. It codes for CASSSLRQYGYTF.

This chain uses TRBV15 with TRBJ2-5, with 9 bases identical to TRBD1. Germline V gene data show CDR1 as LNHNV and CDR2 as YYDKDF (reference sequence). Trimming removed 4 bases from V and 5 bases from J; junction bases left unmatched: 5. This CDR3 comprises 14 residues. The CDR3, as DNA: TGTGCCACCAGCAAACAGGGGGCCTGGGAGACCCAGTACTTC. It encodes CATSKQGAWETQYF.

This clone was counted a few times. V and J are TRBV7-7 and TRBJ2-5; D may be TRBD1 or TRBD2 (6 bases each). CDR3 size: 16 residues. Germline values: CDR1 SSHAT, CDR2 FNYEAQ (reference sequence). V gave up 5 bases and J gave up 5 bases, with 21 bases separating them. The DNA for the CDR3 is TGTGCCAGCAGCGTGGGGAGGACAGTCCTCCTTGAGACCCAGTACTTC. Translating it yields CASSVGRTVLLETQYF. The variable domain in full, with the rest retrieved from reference TRBV7-7 and TRBJ2-5, is GAGVSQSPRYKVTKRGQDVTLRCDPISSHATLYWYQQALGQGPEFLTYFNYEAQPDKSGLPSDRFSAERPEGSISTLTIQRTEQRDSAMYRCASSVGRTVLLETQYFGPGTRLLVL.

Of note for this clone: Germline is not matched at one junction end, which may reflect a read error. This sequence joins TRBV15 and TRBJ2-5; tentative D call: TRBD2 (5 bases). CDR1 is LNHNV and CDR2 is YYDKDF in the germline V gene (reference sequence). The CDR3 has 14 residues. CDR3 in amino acids: CATSRHKDGLTEHF. For the CDR3, the DNA is TGTGCCACCAGCAGACATAAAGACGGACTTACGGAGCACTTC.

There are a few counts of this clone. The chain links TRBV12-5 to TRBJ1-2, with D tentatively TRBD1 (5 bases). The CDR3 is 20 amino acids. V was clipped by 0 bases and J by 5 bases, with 28 bases between them. Looked up from germline, CDR1 is LGHNT and CDR2 is FRNRAP. The DNA of the CDR3 is TGTGCTAGTGGTTTGGTCCTATCCCTCTTATCAGGGTCCACCACTTATGGCTACACCTTC. This codes for CASGLVLSLLSGSTTYGYTF.

The rearrangement joins TRBV21-1 to TRBJ2-7; the DNA was not compared with TRBD1, the D call given in the table. TRBV21-1 is annotated as a pseudogene. This CDR3 comprises 17 residues. The CDR3 is CASSKGPDRKSSYEQYF. DNA for the CDR3: TGTGCCAGCAGCAAAGGACCAGACAGGAAGTCCTCCTACGAGCAGTACTTC.

The V gene is TRBV10-3, the J gene TRBJ1-3; possibly TRBD1 for D (6 bases). Germline CDR1 is ENHRY and CDR2 is SYGVKD. The ends were cut back, 1 base at V and 3 bases at J, with 13 bases in the middle. CDR3 length equals 16 residues. As DNA, the CDR3 is TGTGCCATCAGTGAGTGGGGGGCTCAGGATGGAAACACCATATATTTT. Amino acid sequence: CAISEWGAQDGNTIYF.

The rearrangement joins TRBV6-1 to TRBJ2-7; no firm D call. The CDR3 totals 12 residues. With 6 bases removed from V and 4 bases from J, the gap between germline ends came to 10 bases. Germline-derived CDR1 and CDR2 are MNHNS and SASEGT. CDR3 amino acids: CASRARLYEQYF. As DNA, the CDR3 is TGTGCCAGCAGAGCGCGGTTGTACGAGCAGTACTTC.

The chain links TRBV5-1 to TRBJ2-5; 7 bases map to TRBD2. Losses at the gene ends were 4 bases for V and 5 bases for J; bases not matched to a gene: 8. This CDR3 region has 14 residues. The germline gives CDR1 SGHRS, CDR2 YFSETQ. CDR3 bases: TGCGCCAGCAGCCTGGCGGGAGCGCGGGAGACCCAGTACTTC. This translates into CASSLAGARETQYF.

The chain links TRBV7-2 to TRBJ2-5, with a weak D call TRBD1 (6 bases). This CDR3 is 14 amino acids long. Trimming stripped 5 bases from V and 2 bases from J, with 12 bases between. Germline V lookup: CDR1 SGHTA, CDR2 FQGNSA. As DNA, the CDR3 is TGTGCCAGCAGCCTAAGGACAGCTCAAGAGACCCAGTACTTC. Its translation is CASSLRTAQETQYF.

The rearrangement uses TRBV19 and TRBJ2-1; 9 bases align to TRBD2. The CDR3 totals 17 residues. Looked up from germline, CDR1 is LNHDA and CDR2 is SQIVND (reference sequence). V gave up 5 bases and J gave up 6 bases; unmatched junction bases: 14. The CDR3 sequence is CASSPRLAGATTNEQFF. CDR3 bases: TGTGCCAGTAGTCCCCGCTTAGCGGGAGCCACCACCAATGAGCAGTTCTTC.

The chain has TRBV5-1 and TRBJ2-3; 8 bases agree with TRBD1. Germline V gives CDR1 SGHRS, CDR2 YFSETQ. Unmatched junction bases numbered 5, after V lost 2 bases and J lost 0 bases. There are 16 residues in the CDR3. CDR3 coding DNA: TGCGCCAGCAGCTTAGCGACAGGGGCTAGCACAGATACGCAGTATTTT. Translation: CASSLATGASTDTQYF.

This clone was detected once. This chain links TRBV5-1 with TRBJ2-7; 11 positions agree with TRBD2. Germline trimming cut 4 bases from V and 0 bases from J; bases unmatched to any gene: 6. Germline V gene lookup returns CDR1 SGHRS and CDR2 YFSETQ. This CDR3 is 16 amino acids long. The CDR3 region is CASSPSTSGNSYEQYF. The CDR3 DNA reads as TGCGCCAGCAGCCCCTCGACTAGCGGGAACTCCTACGAGCAGTACTTC. The whole variable domain, remainder taken from reference TRBV5-1 and TRBJ2-7, is KAGVTQTPRYLIKTRGQQVTLSCSPISGHRSVSWYQQTPGQGLQFLFEYFSETQRNKGNFPGRFSGRQFSNSRSEMNVSTLELGDSALYLCASSPSTSGNSYEQYFGPGTRLTVT.

This sequence joins TRBV4-1 and TRBJ2-2; 9 nucleotides agree with TRBD1. CDR3 size: 17 residues. Germline CDR1 is MGHRA and CDR2 is YSYEKL. With V trimmed by 1 base and J by 4 bases, 7 bases remained unmatched. Here the CDR3 reads CASSQGGTGRSTGELFF. Written as DNA, the CDR3 is TGCGCCAGCAGCCAAGGGGGGACAGGGCGTTCCACCGGGGAGCTGTTTTTT.